This TCR beta chain was retrieved from a study of T cells in Graves' hyperthyroidism and ophthalmopathy. It was RNA transcripts that yielded the amplified TCR beta CDR3 regions. Researchers ran a first-round RT-PCR on the TCR CDR3 using the HTBI primer set. TCRdb independently ran MiXCR on the multiplex PCR reads; one entry per CDR3 protein. The profile shows around 420,000 distinct CDR3 sequences, roughly 14% of them singletons. This CDR3 contains 18 residues. V was clipped by 0 bases and J by 1 base; unmatched bases: 6. The V gene's germline CDR1 is MRHNA and CDR2 SNTAGT. The V and J genes are TRBV6-4 and TRBJ2-3; TRBD2 aligns across 11 bases. This TCR was recovered from a woman aged 18-29 years with Graves' hyperthyroidism. Sequencing was performed on blood. CDR3 DNA sequence: TGTGCCAGCAGTGACTCGGTAGCGGGGGGGGGGGGCACAGATACGCAGTATTTT. This gives the protein CASSDSVAGGGGTDTQYF.